A single sample gave rise to the 5 T cell receptor beta chains below, sequenced in a study of T cell repertoires in cytomegalovirus infection (dated by TCRdb to the late 2010s). The sample was run on an Illumina HiSeq 1500. Clones were called with MiXCR by TCRdb after fastp trimmed the public reads at Q25, and only in-frame beta chains were retained. Each CDR3 protein appears once, grouped with its most common genes and DNA. Across this sample there are some 940,000 distinct CDR3 sequences, with around 30% seen only once. The ten largest clones take up around 15% of the sample. The treatment or condition label here, explained by the study, means: in vitro stimulation with specific CMV peptide epitopes to enrich CMV-specific T cells. These receptors' antigens are unknown. This specimen was cultured CD8+ T cells from PBMCs, taken from culture after CMV antigen stimulation. The source of these receptors is a human donor in good health (CMV status not recorded). Some clones in this sample may be carry-over from other donors' samples.

The rearrangement uses TRBV19 and TRBJ1-4; D gene uncertain. The CDR3 extends over 14 amino acids. Germline values: CDR1 LNHDA, CDR2 SQIVND (reference sequence). The ends were cut back, 8 bases at V and 4 bases at J, with 14 bases in the middle. The CDR3 sequence: CASHGREFNEKLFF. The CDR3 DNA sequence: TGTGCCAGTCACGGGCGAGAATTTAATGAAAAACTGTTTTTT.

This clonotype was counted a few times. V usage is TRBV3-1 and J usage is TRBJ2-2; no reliable D call. The germline gives CDR1 LGHDT, CDR2 YNNKEL (reference sequence). The CDR3 has 17 residues. V lost 4 bases to trimming and J lost 3 bases, with 18 bases between them. In nucleotides, the CDR3 is TGTGCCAGCAGCCGCATAACCGGATCAGGTTACACCGGGGAGCTGTTTTTT. Protein sequence: CASSRITGSGYTGELFF.

This chain's CDR3 is CASSYRDSLTNEKLFF. The CDR3 nucleotides read TGTGCCAGCAGCTACCGGGACAGTCTCACTAATGAAAAACTGTTTTTT. The V call is TRBV7-8, the J call TRBJ1-4; 7 bases fit TRBD1. The CDR3 consists of 16 residues. The V gene end was trimmed by 4 bases and the J gene end by 2 bases; junction bases not matched to a gene: 7. The germline CDR1 and CDR2 sequences are SGHVS and FQNEAQ.

This clonotype has just a few counts. The chain is built from TRBV19 and TRBJ1-5; D gene ambiguous. This CDR3 comprises 16 residues. V lost 1 base, J lost 1 base, and 11 bases lay in between. Germline CDR1 reads LNHDA; CDR2 reads SQIVND (reference sequence). CDR3 in DNA: TGTGCCAGTAGTATAGGCCAGGTAGTGAGCAATCAGCCCCAGCATTTT. Residues: CASSIGQVVSNQPQHF.

The V and J genes are TRBV4-1 and TRBJ1-1; D is uncertain. CDR1 and CDR2 from the germline V gene are MGHRA and YSYEKL. Trimming removed 1 base at V and 0 bases at J, with 9 bases between. The CDR3 runs 15 residues. The CDR3 DNA reads TGCGCCAGCAGCCAAGCCATTGGACTGAACACTGAAGCTTTCTTT. Its translation: CASSQAIGLNTEAFF.